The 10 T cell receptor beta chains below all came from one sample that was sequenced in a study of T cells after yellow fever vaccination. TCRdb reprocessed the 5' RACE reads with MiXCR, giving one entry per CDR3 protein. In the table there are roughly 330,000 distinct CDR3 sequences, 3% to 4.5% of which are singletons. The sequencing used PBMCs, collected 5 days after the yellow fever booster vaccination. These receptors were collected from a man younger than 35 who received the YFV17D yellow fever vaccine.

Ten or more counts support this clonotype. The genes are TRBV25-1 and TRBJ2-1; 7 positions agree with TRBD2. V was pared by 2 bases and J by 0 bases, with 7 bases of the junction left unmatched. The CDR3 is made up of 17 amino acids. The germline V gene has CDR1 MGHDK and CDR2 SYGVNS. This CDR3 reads CASSEVGRGSSYNEQFF. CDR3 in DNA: TGTGCCAGCAGTGAAGTGGGGCGGGGGAGCTCCTACAATGAGCAGTTCTTC.

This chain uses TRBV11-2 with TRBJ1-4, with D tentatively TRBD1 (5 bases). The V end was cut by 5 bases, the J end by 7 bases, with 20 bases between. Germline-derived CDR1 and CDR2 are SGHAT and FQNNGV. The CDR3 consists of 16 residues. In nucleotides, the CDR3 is TGTGCCAGCAGCCCTGATTGGACGGGGCAAAGTGAAAAACTGTTTTTT. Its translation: CASSPDWTGQSEKLFF.

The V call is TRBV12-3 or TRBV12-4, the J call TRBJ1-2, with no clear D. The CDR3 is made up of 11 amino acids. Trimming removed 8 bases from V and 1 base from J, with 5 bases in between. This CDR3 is CASFLNYGYTF. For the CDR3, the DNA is TGTGCCAGCTTCCTTAACTATGGCTACACCTTC.

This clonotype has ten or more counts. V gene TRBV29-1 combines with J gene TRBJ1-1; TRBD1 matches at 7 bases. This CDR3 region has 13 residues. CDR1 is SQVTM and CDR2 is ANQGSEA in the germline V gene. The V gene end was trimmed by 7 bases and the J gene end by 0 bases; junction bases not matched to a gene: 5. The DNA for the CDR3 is TGCAGCGGTACCGGGACAGTGAACACTGAAGCTTTCTTT. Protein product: CSGTGTVNTEAFF.

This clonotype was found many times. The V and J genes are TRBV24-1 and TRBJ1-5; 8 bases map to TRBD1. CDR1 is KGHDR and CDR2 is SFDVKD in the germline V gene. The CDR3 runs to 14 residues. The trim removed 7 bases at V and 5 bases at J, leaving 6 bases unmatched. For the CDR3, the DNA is TGTGCCACCAGCGACAGGGGTGCGGATCAGCCCCAGCATTTT. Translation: CATSDRGADQPQHF.

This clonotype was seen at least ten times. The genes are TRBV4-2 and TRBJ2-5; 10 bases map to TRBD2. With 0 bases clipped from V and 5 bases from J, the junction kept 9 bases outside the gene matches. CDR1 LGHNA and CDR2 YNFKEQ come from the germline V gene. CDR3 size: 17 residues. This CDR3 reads CASSQDPSGGADETQYF. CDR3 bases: TGTGCCAGCAGCCAAGATCCGAGCGGGGGGGCCGATGAGACCCAGTACTTC.

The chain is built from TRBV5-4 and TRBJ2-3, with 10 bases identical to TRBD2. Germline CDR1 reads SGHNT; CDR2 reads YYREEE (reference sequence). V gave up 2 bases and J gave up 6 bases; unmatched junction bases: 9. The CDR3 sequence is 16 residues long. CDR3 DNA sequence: TGTGCCAGCAGCTTCGGAGCGGGGGGGACGAGGGATACGCAGTATTTT. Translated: CASSFGAGGTRDTQYF.

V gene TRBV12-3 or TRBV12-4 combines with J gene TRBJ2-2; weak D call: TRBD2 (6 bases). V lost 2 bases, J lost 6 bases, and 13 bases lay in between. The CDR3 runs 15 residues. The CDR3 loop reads CASSLHGGAAGELFF. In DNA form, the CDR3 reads TGTGCCAGCAGTTTACACGGCGGGGCGGCCGGGGAGCTGTTTTTT.

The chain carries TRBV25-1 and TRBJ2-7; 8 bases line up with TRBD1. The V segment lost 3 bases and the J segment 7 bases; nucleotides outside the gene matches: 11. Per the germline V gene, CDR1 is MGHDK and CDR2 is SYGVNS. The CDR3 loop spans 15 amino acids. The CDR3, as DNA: TGTGCCAGCAGTGATACCGGGACAGGTCTATGGGAGCAGTACTTC. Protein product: CASSDTGTGLWEQYF.

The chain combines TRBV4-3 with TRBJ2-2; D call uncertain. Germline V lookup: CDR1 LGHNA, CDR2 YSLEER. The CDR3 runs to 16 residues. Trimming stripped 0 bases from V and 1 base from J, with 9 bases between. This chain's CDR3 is CASSQDLAVNTGELFF. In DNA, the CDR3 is TGCGCCAGCAGCCAAGATCTGGCGGTGAACACCGGGGAGCTGTTTTTT.